This TCR beta chain is drawn from a study of blood T cell repertoires in COVID-19. V was trimmed by 0 bases and J by 4 bases, leaving 3 bases between them. The V gene's germline CDR1 is MNHEY and CDR2 SVGAGI. This CDR3 has 12 residues. Everyone who took part was roughly 18 to 89 years old, and they came from about 23 US areas. Here immunoSEQ multiplex PCR was the method, and the copy in TCRdb shows in-frame clones only, minus some. The sample has about 200,000 clones, more than 80% seen once; the top ten hold about 8.1%. The source is a woman between 18 and 29 years old who had recovered from COVID-19. V is TRBV6-5 and J is TRBJ2-5; D not resolved. Sequences were obtained from PBMCs or T cells enriched from blood (not recorded which). This chain's CDR3 is CASSYSRETQYF. Written as DNA, the CDR3 is TGTGCCAGCAGTTACTCGCGAGAGACCCAGTACTTC.